This entry lists 11 T cell receptor beta chains sequenced from one sample in a study of blood T cell repertoires in COVID-19. Profiled with immunoSEQ multiplex PCR; TCRdb holds only in-frame clones, not every one. The sample records some 65,000 clones, 85% to 90% being singletons. What was sequenced was peripheral blood. The source of these receptors is a man at least 80 years old with acute or convalescent COVID-19.

The chain joins TRBV21-1 to TRBJ2-3; TRBD1, as called in the table, went unchecked against the DNA. TRBV21-1 is an annotated pseudogene. This CDR3 has 14 residues. The CDR3 is CASSKQGRTDTQYF. Here the CDR3 DNA reads TGTGCCAGCAGCAAACAGGGGCGCACAGATACGCAGTATTTT.

This chain uses TRBV7-2 with TRBJ1-4; no clear D gene. Per the germline V gene, CDR1 is SGHTA and CDR2 is FQGNSA. Between the trimmed V and J ends, which lost 5 bases and 0 bases, there was a span of 10 bases. The CDR3 has 15 amino acids. The CDR3 region is CASSLSGTTNEKLFF. CDR3 nucleotide sequence: TGTGCCAGCAGCCTTTCGGGAACAACTAATGAAAAACTGTTTTTT.

The V gene is TRBV12-5, the J gene TRBJ1-1; 7 bases map to TRBD1. Losses at the gene ends were 0 bases for V and 1 base for J; bases not matched to a gene: 2. Germline CDR1 reads LGHNT; CDR2 reads FRNRAP. The CDR3 is made up of 15 amino acids. CDR3 nucleotides: TGTGCTAGTGGTTTGGTGGGACAGACGAACACTGAAGCTTTCTTT. The encoded protein is CASGLVGQTNTEAFF. The full variable domain, its missing parts supplied by reference TRBV12-5 and TRBJ1-1, is DARVTQTPRHKVTEMGQEVTMRCQPILGHNTVFWYRQTMMQGLELLAYFRNRAPLDDSGMPKDRFSAEMPDATLATLKIQPSEPRDSAVYFCASGLVGQTNTEAFFGQGTRLTVV.

The gene calls are TRBV25-1 and TRBJ1-2, with D possibly TRBD1 on 6 matching bases. This CDR3 has 14 amino acids. Trimming removed 4 bases at V and 8 bases at J, with 17 bases between. CDR1 MGHDK and CDR2 SYGVNS come from the germline V gene. CDR3 region: CASSGVKGVGGYTF. The CDR3 coding sequence is TGTGCCAGCAGTGGGGTTAAGGGGGTTGGAGGCTACACCTTC.

This clone was detected a few times. J is TRBJ2-1 and V is TRBV28; possibly TRBD2 for D (6 bases). The CDR3 extends over 14 amino acids. Germline CDR1 reads MDHEN; CDR2 reads SYDVKM. V lost 6 bases and J lost 1, with 10 bases in between. CDR3 protein: CASSGGNSYNEQFF. In nucleotides, the CDR3 is TGTGCCAGCAGCGGGGGTAATTCCTACAATGAGCAGTTCTTC.

This rearrangement joins TRBV11-3 to TRBJ2-7, with D possibly matching TRBD1 (6 bases). V was clipped by 7 bases and J by 3 bases, with 16 bases between them. Germline CDR1 is SGHNT and CDR2 is YENEEA. The length of the CDR3 is 14 residues. The CDR3 region is CASTPVPDSYEQYF. CDR3 DNA sequence: TGTGCCAGCACCCCGGTCCCGGACAGCTACGAGCAGTACTTC.

The gene calls are TRBV10-3 and TRBJ1-5; TRBD1 agrees at 7 bases. This CDR3 is 15 amino acids long. V dropped 1 base and J dropped 1; count of bases not matched to a gene: 1. The germline gives CDR1 ENHRY, CDR2 SYGVKD. The CDR3 bases are TGTGCCATCAGTGAGTGGGACAGCAGCAATCAGCCCCAGCATTTT. Translated, it gives CAISEWDSSNQPQHF.

The chain has TRBV2 and TRBJ2-1, with 8 bases matching TRBD2. This CDR3 contains 15 residues. Per germline, CDR1 SNHLY and CDR2 FYNNEI. The junction had 11 bases not matched to a gene; V was cut back by 6 bases and J by 7 bases. This chain's CDR3 is CASRGGLGTLNEQFF. In DNA form, the CDR3 reads TGTGCCAGCAGGGGGGGACTAGGGACTCTGAATGAGCAGTTCTTC.

The chain links TRBV4-3 to TRBJ2-3; TRBD2 is a possible D gene (6 bases). The CDR3 runs 16 residues. The germline V and J ends were trimmed by 4 bases and 3 bases, with 17 bases remaining between them. In germline, CDR1 is LGHNA, CDR2 YSLEER. CDR3 loop: CASSPTALARTDTQYF. For the CDR3, the DNA is TGCGCCAGCAGCCCCACGGCCCTAGCGAGGACAGATACGCAGTATTTT.

The genes are TRBV30 and TRBJ1-1, with D perhaps matching TRBD1 (5 bases). Deletions cut 3 bases from V and 3 bases from J, with 14 bases between. Germline values: CDR1 GTSNPN, CDR2 SVGIG (reference sequence). This CDR3 contains 14 residues. CDR3 in DNA: TGTGCCTGGAGGCTCCGCCCAGGGTACACTGAAGCTTTCTTT. This translates into CAWRLRPGYTEAFF.

The genes are TRBV6-5 and TRBJ1-2, with D perhaps matching TRBD1 (6 bases). CDR3 size: 13 residues. The V gene lost 6 bases and the J gene lost 4 bases, with 12 bases spanning the gap. Germline-derived CDR1 and CDR2 are MNHEY and SVGAGI. In DNA, the CDR3 is TGTGCCAGCAGCCCGGGGGGCTTCTATGGCTACACCTTC. Translating it yields CASSPGGFYGYTF.